The text below deals with one T cell receptor (beta chain). These data originate in a study of blood T cell repertoires in COVID-19. Study in general: Donors of Cohort 3 who recovered were those that had two negative PCRs, clearance, or symptom resolution. PBMCs, B-cell-depleted T cells, or T cells were the source of the cDNA or gDNA that made up the material.

With 2 bases removed from V and 4 bases from J, the gap between germline ends came to 14 bases. The CDR3 is 15 amino acids. Germline CDR1 reads MNHEY; CDR2 reads SMNVEV (reference sequence). Some clones are missing from TCRdb's copy, which holds only in-frame ones; the method was immunoSEQ multiplex PCR. The repertoire includes 200,000 to 250,000 clones, 86% of them detected once, and 3% to 3.5% sits in the top ten. Self-reported history from a screening survey and questionnaire set each donor's cohort. The TCR comes from a woman aged 45 to 65 in a cohort exposed to, infected with or recovered from COVID-19 (not recorded which). Material for sequencing was PBMCs or T cells enriched from blood (not recorded which). The rearrangement joins TRBV27 to TRBJ1-2, with TRBD1 as a possible D gene (6 bases). CDR3 in amino acids: CASSLGGGQTYGYTF. The CDR3 nucleotides are TGTGCCAGCAGTTTAGGAGGCGGACAGACCTATGGCTACACCTTC.